Listed below are T cell receptor beta chains from one sample, sequenced in a study of T cells after yellow fever vaccination. TCRdb fed the 5' RACE reads into MiXCR, producing one record per CDR3 protein. The table lists 40,000 to 55,000 distinct CDR3 sequences, about 6.6% of them singletons. The sequenced sample was CD8+ T cells not binding an NS4B(214-222) dextramer, sorted from PBMCs, obtained about 49 days after the first yellow fever vaccination. These receptors were taken from a man younger than 35 who received the YFV17D yellow fever vaccine. Each CDR3 is given with its conserved first and last residue. The D gene is left open where the match is weak. Size values are once, few and many counts, or a class for expanded clones, and some rows have none.

>TRBJ1-2|few|NA|14|TRBV12-3/TRBV12-4
CASSEQGLDYGYTF
TGTGCCAGCAGTGAACAGGGATTGGACTATGGCTACACCTTC
>TRBJ2-3|many|NA|16|TRBV21-1
CASTGGAVISTDTQYF
TGTGCCAGCACGGGCGGGGCGGTGATTAGCACAGATACGCAGTATTTT
>TRBJ2-7|many|TRBD1|16|TRBV7-9
CASSGGQGMVWLEQYF
TGTGCCAGCAGCGGAGGACAGGGAATGGTCTGGCTCGAGCAGTACTTC
>TRBJ2-7|many|NA|12|TRBV29-1
CSVEALAHEQYF
TGCAGCGTTGAAGCACTAGCCCACGAGCAGTACTTC
>TRBJ1-6|NA|NA|17|TRBV11-2
CASSLGVGQYYNSPLHF
TGTGCCAGCAGCTTAGGGGTAGGGCAGTACTATAATTCACCCCTCCACTTT
>TRBJ2-1|NA|NA|13|TRBV20-1
CSASRGICNEQFF
TGCAGTGCTAGCAGGGGAATTTGTAATGAGCAGTTCTTC
>TRBJ1-4|NA|NA|13|TRBV12-3/TRBV12-4
CASSSAPGEELFF
TGTGCCAGCAGTTCCGCCCCGGGGGAGGAACTGTTTTTT
>TRBJ2-1|NA|NA|15|TRBV7-2
CASSLGTGSYNEQFF
TGTGCCAGCAGCCTAGGGACTGGCTCCTACAATGAGCAGTTCTTC
>TRBJ2-1|few|NA|13|TRBV20-1
CSARGETYNEQFF
TGCAGTGCTAGAGGGGAGACCTACAATGAGCAGTTCTTC
>TRBJ2-3|many|TRBD2|19|TRBV4-2
CASSQDRGLAGGPTDTQYF
TGTGCCAGCAGCCAAGATCGAGGACTAGCGGGGGGGCCAACAGATACGCAGTATTTT
>TRBJ2-2|NA|TRBD1|15|TRBV7-6
CASSLGTGPGGELFF
TGTGCCAGCAGCTTAGGGACAGGTCCTGGCGGGGAGCTGTTTTTT
>TRBJ1-1|NA|NA|13|TRBV12-5
CASGLIQSTEAFF
TGTGCTAGTGGTTTGATCCAGTCGACTGAAGCTTTCTTT
>TRBJ1-6|NA|TRBD1|16|TRBV4-2
CASSQDSGQGNSPLHF
TGTGCCAGCAGCCAAGATTCGGGACAGGGTAATTCACCCCTCCACTTT
>TRBJ2-2|few|TRBD1|12|TRBV20-1
CSAPTGPGELFF
TGCAGTGCTCCGACAGGGCCCGGGGAGCTGTTTTTT
>TRBJ1-1|few|NA|14|TRBV7-9
CASSENPSNTEAFF
TGTGCCAGCAGCGAGAACCCCTCGAACACTGAAGCTTTCTTT
>TRBJ1-3|many|NA|14|TRBV27
CASSPWTGGNTIYF
TGTGCCAGCAGTCCATGGACGGGTGGAAACACCATATATTTT
>TRBJ2-3|few|TRBD2|19|TRBV9
CASSTTTSGGPNRPDTQYF
TGTGCCAGCAGCACTACGACTAGCGGGGGCCCAAACAGACCAGATACGCAGTATTTT
>TRBJ2-1|few|NA|18|TRBV11-2
CASSSFSKAGVPYNEQFF
TGTGCCAGCAGCTCCTTTTCTAAGGCAGGGGTTCCCTACAATGAGCAGTTCTTC
>TRBJ1-1|NA|TRBD1|14|TRBV6-2/TRBV6-3
CASSYLWTGHEAFF
TGTGCCAGCAGTTACCTTTGGACAGGACATGAAGCTTTCTTT
>TRBJ2-7|many|NA|13|TRBV29-1
CSVGADDSYEQYF
TGCAGCGTTGGGGCCGATGACTCCTACGAGCAGTACTTC
>TRBJ1-3|NA|NA|14|TRBV7-9
CASPVPSSGNTIYF
TGTGCCTCCCCGGTCCCAAGCTCTGGAAACACCATATATTTT
>TRBJ2-1|many|TRBD1|15|TRBV24-1
CATQTGEYGYNEQFF
TGTGCCACTCAAACAGGGGAATATGGCTACAATGAGCAGTTCTTC
>TRBJ1-6|few|NA|13|TRBV5-5
CASSPGINSPLHF
TGTGCCAGCAGCCCAGGGATAAATTCACCCCTCCACTTT
>TRBJ1-5|many|NA|13|TRBV15
CATSSGWDQPQHF
TGTGCCACCAGCAGTGGATGGGATCAGCCCCAGCATTTT
>TRBJ1-3|NA|NA|12|TRBV4-1
CASSQGQVTIYF
TGCGCCAGCAGCCAAGGCCAAGTCACCATATATTTT
>TRBJ1-6|few|TRBD1|12|TRBV12-3/TRBV12-4
CASSDDRASLHF
TGTGCCAGCAGTGACGACAGGGCTTCCCTCCACTTT
>TRBJ1-2|many|TRBD1|16|TRBV7-6
CASSSPPGQGDYGYTF
TGTGCCAGCAGCTCCCCCCCTGGCCAGGGGGACTATGGCTACACCTTC
>TRBJ2-3|NA|TRBD2|17|TRBV7-9
CASSHTTERGLGDTQYF
TGTGCCAGCAGCCATACGACCGAGCGGGGACTTGGAGATACGCAGTATTTT
>TRBJ2-5|few|NA|15|TRBV20-1
CSASPFRHSQETQYF
TGCAGTGCTAGCCCCTTCCGTCACAGCCAAGAGACCCAGTACTTC
>TRBJ1-6|many|NA|12|TRBV4-3
CASSQVGRPLHF
TGCGCCAGCAGCCAAGTGGGAAGACCCCTCCACTTT
>TRBJ2-7|NA|NA|16|TRBV7-9
CASSSLDGPKAYEQYF
TGTGCCAGCAGCTCCCTAGACGGGCCGAAGGCCTACGAGCAGTACTTC
>TRBJ1-5|NA|NA|14|TRBV6-5
CASSSTVSNQPQHF
TGTGCCAGCAGTTCGACAGTTAGCAATCAGCCCCAGCATTTT
>TRBJ2-7|NA|NA|16|TRBV18
CASSGDFPGSIYEQYF
TGTGCCAGCTCAGGCGACTTTCCAGGGTCCATCTACGAGCAGTACTTC
>TRBJ2-3|many|TRBD2|17|TRBV5-4
CASSWGLAGGGPDTQYF
TGTGCCAGCAGCTGGGGACTAGCGGGGGGCGGGCCAGATACGCAGTATTTT
>TRBJ1-2|many|NA|11|TRBV29-1
CSVESVYGYTF
TGCAGCGTTGAATCTGTTTATGGCTACACCTTC
>TRBJ2-3|few|TRBD2|18|TRBV19
CASSTFDMGSGGTDTQYF
TGTGCCAGTAGTACCTTTGACATGGGTAGCGGGGGAACAGATACGCAGTATTTT
>TRBJ2-7|NA|TRBD1|15|TRBV20-1
CSARDGQGTSYEQYF
TGCAGTGCTAGAGATGGACAGGGGACCTCCTACGAGCAGTACTTC
>TRBJ2-3|many|NA|20|TRBV11-2
CASSRTLLDSRGSTSDTQYF
TGTGCCAGCAGCCGTACCCTCCTGGACAGCCGAGGATCGACTTCAGATACGCAGTATTTT
>TRBJ1-3|many|NA|12|TRBV11-2
CASSPPGNTIYF
TGTGCCAGCAGCCCCCCTGGAAACACCATATATTTT
>TRBJ2-7|few|NA|15|TRBV20-1
CSARADSLSSYEQYF
TGCAGTGCTAGAGCCGACTCACTGAGCTCCTACGAGCAGTACTTC
>TRBJ1-2|few|TRBD1|15|TRBV12-3/TRBV12-4
CASSSPGQGGAGYTF
TGTGCCAGCAGTTCACCGGGACAGGGAGGGGCTGGCTACACCTTC
>TRBJ1-2|NA|NA|12|TRBV19
CASTTENYGYTF
TGTGCCAGTACGACAGAAAACTATGGCTACACCTTC
>TRBJ1-1|many|NA|14|TRBV5-1
CASSSETMNTEAFF
TGCGCCAGCAGCTCTGAGACTATGAACACTGAAGCTTTCTTT
>TRBJ2-3|large|NA|13|TRBV4-3
CASSPPRADTQYF
TGCGCCAGCAGCCCCCCGAGGGCCGATACGCAGTATTTT
>TRBJ1-5|NA|TRBD1|24|TRBV14
CASSQEIRTIRSGQGTPGNQPQHF
TGTGCCAGCAGCCAAGAAATCCGGACGATCAGATCTGGACAGGGGACCCCAGGAAATCAGCCCCAGCATTTT
>TRBJ2-5|few|NA|15|TRBV5-6
CASSFGTLGGKTQYF
TGTGCCAGCAGCTTTGGGACCCTTGGAGGCAAGACCCAGTACTTC
>TRBJ2-1|many|TRBD2|15|TRBV29-1
CSVEDPSGFRNEQFF
TGCAGCGTTGAAGATCCTAGCGGGTTTCGTAATGAGCAGTTCTTC
>TRBJ1-2|few|NA|14|TRBV20-1
CSATGPTGGYGYTF
TGCAGTGCCACGGGACCCACGGGGGGCTATGGCTACACCTTC